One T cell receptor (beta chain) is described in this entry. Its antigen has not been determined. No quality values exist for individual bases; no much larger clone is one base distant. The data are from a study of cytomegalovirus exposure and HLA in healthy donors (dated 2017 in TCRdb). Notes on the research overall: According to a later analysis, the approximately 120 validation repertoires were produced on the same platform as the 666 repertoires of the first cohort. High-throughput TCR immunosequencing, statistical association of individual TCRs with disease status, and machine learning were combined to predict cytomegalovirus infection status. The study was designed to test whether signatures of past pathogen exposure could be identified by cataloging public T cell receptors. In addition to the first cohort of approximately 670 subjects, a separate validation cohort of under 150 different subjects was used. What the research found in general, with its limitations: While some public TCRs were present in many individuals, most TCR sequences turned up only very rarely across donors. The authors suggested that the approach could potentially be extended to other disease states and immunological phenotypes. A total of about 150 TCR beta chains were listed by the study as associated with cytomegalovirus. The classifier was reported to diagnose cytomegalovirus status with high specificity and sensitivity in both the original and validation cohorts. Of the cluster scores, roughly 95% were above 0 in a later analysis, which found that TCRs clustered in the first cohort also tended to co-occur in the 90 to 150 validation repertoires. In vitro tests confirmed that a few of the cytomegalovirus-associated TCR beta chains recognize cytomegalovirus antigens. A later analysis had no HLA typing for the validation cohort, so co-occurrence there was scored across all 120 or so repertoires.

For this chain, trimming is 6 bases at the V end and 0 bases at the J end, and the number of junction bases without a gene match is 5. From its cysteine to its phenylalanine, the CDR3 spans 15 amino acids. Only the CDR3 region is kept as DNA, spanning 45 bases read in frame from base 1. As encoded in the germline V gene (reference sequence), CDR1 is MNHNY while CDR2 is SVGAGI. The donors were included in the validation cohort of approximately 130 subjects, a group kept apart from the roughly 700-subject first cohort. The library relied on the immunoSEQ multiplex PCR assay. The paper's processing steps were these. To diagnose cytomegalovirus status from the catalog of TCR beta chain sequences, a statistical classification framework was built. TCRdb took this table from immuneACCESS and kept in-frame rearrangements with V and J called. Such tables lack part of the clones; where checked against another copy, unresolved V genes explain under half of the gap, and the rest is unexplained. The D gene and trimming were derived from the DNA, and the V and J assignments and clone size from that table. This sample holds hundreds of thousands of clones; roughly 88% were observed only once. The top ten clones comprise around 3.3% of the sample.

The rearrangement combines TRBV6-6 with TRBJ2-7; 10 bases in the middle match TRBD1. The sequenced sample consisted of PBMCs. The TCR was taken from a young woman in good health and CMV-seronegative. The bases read TGTGCCAGCAGATCCGGGACAGGGGCCTCCTACGAGCAGTACTTC. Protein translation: CASRSGTGASYEQYF.